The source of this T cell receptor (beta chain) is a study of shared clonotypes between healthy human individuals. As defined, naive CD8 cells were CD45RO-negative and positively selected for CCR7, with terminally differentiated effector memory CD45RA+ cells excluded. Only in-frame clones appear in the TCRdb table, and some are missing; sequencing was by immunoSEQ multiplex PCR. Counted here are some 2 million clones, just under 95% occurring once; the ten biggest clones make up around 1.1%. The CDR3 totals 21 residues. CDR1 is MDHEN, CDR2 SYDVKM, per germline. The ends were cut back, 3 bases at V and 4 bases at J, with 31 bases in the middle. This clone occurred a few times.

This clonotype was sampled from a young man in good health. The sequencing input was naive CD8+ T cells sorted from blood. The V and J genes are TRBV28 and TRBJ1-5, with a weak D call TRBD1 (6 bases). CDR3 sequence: CASSFITGTRGSLFGNQPQHF. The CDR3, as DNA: TGTGCCAGCAGTTTCATAACCGGGACAAGGGGGTCCCTTTTTGGAAATCAGCCCCAGCATTTT.